Below, 20 T cell receptor beta chains from the same sample are listed, as sequenced in a study of T-cell reconstitution after alpha-beta-depleted transplantation in children. The authors prepared the TCRbeta library with unique molecular identifiers. TCRdb ran MiXCR on the PCR reads and lists one entry per CDR3 protein. The repertoire consists of roughly 350,000 distinct CDR3 sequences, with over 9% occurring once and the leading ten covering around 2.4%. The material sequenced was PBMCs from the stem cell graft donor, taken from the stem cell graft. The receptors were gathered from a human donor who donated a stem cell graft to a child with acute lymphoblastic leukemia.

The chain joins TRBV4-1 to TRBJ2-5; TRBD1 aligns across 9 bases. Germline CDR1 MGHRA, CDR2 YSYEKL. The CDR3 consists of 15 residues. The V segment lost 3 bases and the J segment 5 bases; nucleotides outside the gene matches: 7. DNA for the CDR3: TGCGCCAGCAGCCACCTACAGGGGGCAGCGGAGACCCAGTACTTC. Translated, it gives CASSHLQGAAETQYF.

This clonotype was seen more than once but under ten times. Sequence at one end of the junction differs from germline and may be a read error. The chain uses TRBV5-6 and TRBJ2-7; D gene uncertain. The CDR3 loop spans 11 amino acids. The V gene's germline CDR1 is SGHDT and CDR2 YYEEEE. As DNA, the CDR3 is TGTGCCAGCAGCCTTAAGACGACTTACTCTTTC. This encodes CASSLKTTYSF.

This clonotype was counted a few times. This chain links TRBV20-1 with TRBJ2-7; tentatively, D is TRBD1 (6 bases). The CDR3 extends over 13 amino acids. Trimming took 6 bases from V and 3 from J, leaving 15 bases between them. CDR1 and CDR2 (germline): DFQATT, SNEGSKA (reference sequence). This CDR3 is CSASQRGIYEQYF. In DNA, the CDR3 is TGCAGTGCCTCCCAAAGGGGGATCTACGAGCAGTACTTC.

This clonotype was observed many times. The chain combines TRBV9 with TRBJ2-7, with 7 bases identical to TRBD1. The V segment lost 3 bases and the J segment 6 bases; nucleotides outside the gene matches: 6. Per the germline V gene, CDR1 is SGDLS and CDR2 is YYNGEE. There are 13 residues in the CDR3. In DNA form, the CDR3 reads TGTGCCAGCAGCGCCAACCGACAGGGCGAGCAGTACTTC. Its protein is CASSANRQGEQYF.

Only a few counts were recorded for this clonotype. CDR3 in DNA: TGCAGTGCTAGAGCCCAGGGATACACCGCAACTAATGAAAAACTGTTTTTT. It encodes CSARAQGYTATNEKLFF. The chain couples TRBV20-1 to TRBJ1-4; TRBD1 is a possible D gene (5 bases). The CDR3 is 17 residues long. The germline gives CDR1 DFQATT, CDR2 SNEGSKA (reference sequence). Trimming stripped 1 base from V and 0 bases from J, with 15 bases between.

Only a few counts were recorded for this clonotype. The rearrangement links TRBV28 to TRBJ2-7, with 10 bases matching TRBD2. The CDR3 runs 13 residues. Germline V gene data show CDR1 as MDHEN and CDR2 as SYDVKM. V shed 8 bases, J shed 7 bases, and the junction held 8 bases outside the gene matches. The CDR3 region has the DNA TGTGCCAGCGGCCTAGCGGGAGTTGGGGAGCAGTACTTC. It translates to CASGLAGVGEQYF.

This sequence joins TRBV12-3 or TRBV12-4 and TRBJ2-2; D perhaps matches TRBD2 (6 bases). This CDR3 contains 18 residues. V lost 0 bases and J 0 bases, leaving 14 bases between the germline ends. The CDR3 loop is CASSLAHWGVPNTGELFF. The CDR3 DNA follows: TGTGCCAGCAGTTTAGCGCATTGGGGGGTCCCGAACACCGGGGAGCTGTTTTTT.

V and J are TRBV29-1 and TRBJ1-4; D ambiguous. This CDR3 region has 11 residues. The V gene lost 7 bases and the J gene lost 9 bases, with 12 bases spanning the gap. The germline V gene encodes CDR1 SQVTM and CDR2 ANQGSEA. The CDR3 loop is CSAPYGQKLFF. DNA for the CDR3: TGCAGCGCCCCGTATGGTCAAAAACTGTTTTTT.

Concerning this clonotype itself: A junction end diverges from the germline sequence, so it may reflect a read error. The rearrangement links TRBV20-1 to TRBJ2-7, with unresolved D. Germline CDR1 and CDR2: DFQATT and SNEGSKA (reference sequence). This CDR3 region has 13 residues. DNA of the CDR3: TGCCGTGCTAGAGTTGCGGATTACTACGAGCAGTACTTC. It is translated as CRARVADYYEQYF.

CDR3 in amino acids: CASRSWAADTQYF. CDR3 nucleotides: TGTGCCAGCAGATCCTGGGCAGCAGATACGCAGTATTTT. The J gene is TRBJ2-3, the V gene TRBV5-6; D is unresolved. V was shortened by 5 bases and J by 4 bases, with 11 bases between the two germline ends. There are 13 residues in the CDR3. Germline lookup yields CDR1 SGHDT and CDR2 YYEEEE.

The V call is TRBV21-1, the J call TRBJ2-2; TRBD1 is taken as the D call from the table, unchecked against the DNA. TRBV21-1 is a pseudogene segment. This CDR3 spans 21 amino acids. In DNA, the CDR3 is TGTGCCAGAACAGACAAAAAACAGGGTCGAAGTATCCCCGCGAACACCGGGGAGCTGTTTTTT. This codes for CARTDKKQGRSIPANTGELFF.

The chain has TRBV4-1 and TRBJ2-1; 7 bases line up with TRBD2. This CDR3 contains 17 residues. Unmatched junction bases numbered 14, after V lost 1 base and J lost 8 bases. Germline assignment: CDR1 MGHRA and CDR2 YSYEKL. The CDR3 here is CASSQGKAGRKDDEQFF. The CDR3 DNA sequence: TGCGCCAGCAGCCAAGGAAAGGCCGGGAGGAAGGACGATGAGCAGTTCTTC.

V and J are TRBV5-1 and TRBJ2-7; 11 nucleotides line up with TRBD2. Germline V gives CDR1 SGHRS, CDR2 YFSETQ. This CDR3 comprises 16 residues. V dropped 0 bases and J dropped 1; count of bases not matched to a gene: 3. CDR3 DNA: TGCGCCAGCAGCTTGGGACTAGCGGGAAGATCCTACGAGCAGTACTTC. Its protein is CASSLGLAGRSYEQYF.

The chain combines TRBV4-3 with TRBJ2-1; possibly TRBD2 for D (7 bases). V shed 1 base and J shed 8 bases, with 21 bases lying between them. This CDR3 spans 17 amino acids. CDR1 LGHNA and CDR2 YSLEER come from the germline V gene. CDR3 bases: TGCGCCAGCAGCCAAGGAGGGGGGGAAGGTTTACAGGATGAGCAGTTCTTC. Protein product: CASSQGGGEGLQDEQFF.

The chain combines TRBV3-1 with TRBJ2-7, with TRBD2 matching 8 bases. Germline values: CDR1 LGHDT, CDR2 YNNKEL (reference sequence). The V segment lost 8 bases and the J segment 6 bases; nucleotides outside the gene matches: 12. CDR3 length equals 14 residues. The CDR3 here is CASQPPGGIGEQYF. CDR3 nucleotide sequence: TGTGCCAGCCAGCCACCGGGAGGGATCGGCGAGCAGTACTTC.

The CDR3 loop is CASSPETSADYEQYF. The CDR3 DNA reads TGTGCCAGCAGTCCCGAGACTAGCGCAGACTACGAGCAGTACTTC. The chain uses TRBV12-3 or TRBV12-4 and TRBJ2-7; 8 bases fit TRBD2. The V segment lost 5 bases and the J segment 3 bases; nucleotides outside the gene matches: 9. The CDR3 consists of 15 residues.

The V gene is TRBV7-6, the J gene TRBJ2-2; 10 bases match TRBD2. Trimming took 1 base from V and 3 from J; bases not matched to a gene: 5. The germline V gene has CDR1 SGHVS and CDR2 FNYEAQ. The CDR3 extends over 17 amino acids. CDR3 DNA: TGTGCCAGCAGCTTAGGTTTAGCGGGAGGTCACACCGGGGAGCTGTTTTTT. Amino acids: CASSLGLAGGHTGELFF.

This clonotype was picked up many times. The chain couples TRBV4-2 to TRBJ2-1; D is possibly TRBD1 or TRBD2 (6 bases each). This CDR3 is built from 16 residues. V dropped 2 bases and J dropped 8 bases, with 19 bases sitting between them. Germline V gene sequence: CDR1 LGHNA, CDR2 YNFKEQ. The CDR3 sequence is CASSQRGTPSVDEQFF. The DNA of the CDR3 is TGTGCCAGCAGCCAACGCGGGACACCCTCGGTGGATGAGCAGTTCTTC.

This CDR3 reads CASSLAQLHTDTQYF. The DNA for the CDR3 is TGTGCCAGCAGCTTAGCACAGCTTCACACAGATACGCAGTATTTT. This rearrangement joins TRBV7-8 to TRBJ2-3; D gene unclear. V was trimmed by 0 bases and J by 2 bases, leaving 9 bases between them. The CDR3 is 15 amino acids. Germline values: CDR1 SGHVS, CDR2 FQNEAQ.

This clonotype turned up a few times. The rearrangement links TRBV20-1 to TRBJ2-7; 7 bases map to TRBD2. CDR3 length: 14 residues. Germline CDR1 DFQATT, CDR2 SNEGSKA (reference sequence). Trimming took 1 base from V and 4 from J; bases not matched to a gene: 7. CDR3: CSARVPSGGYEQYF. In nucleotides, the CDR3 is TGCAGTGCTAGAGTACCTAGCGGAGGTTACGAGCAGTACTTC.